This is a list of T cell receptor beta chains from one sample in a study of cytomegalovirus exposure and HLA in healthy donors. TCRdb's copy holds only in-frame clones and misses some; the assay was immunoSEQ multiplex PCR. This table holds around 99,000 clones, approximately 80% found once. The specimen sequenced was PBMCs. The source is a male donor in good health and CMV-seronegative. Each CDR3 is given with its conserved first and last residue. A D gene is named only where the DNA matches it firmly. The listing skips clone size in some rows; elsewhere it reads once, few, many or a size class.

TRBD2	TRBV4-2	once	TRBJ2-7	CASSQVGTSGSSYEQYF	TGTGCCAGCAGCCAGGTCGGGACTAGCGGAAGCTCCTACGAGCAGTACTTC
TRBD1	TRBV27	.	TRBJ1-2	CASHTQGQGGGYTF	TGTGCCAGCCACACCCAAGGACAGGGGGGCGGCTACACCTTC
.	TRBV5-1	.	TRBJ2-2	CASSLEGTGTGELFF	TGCGCCAGCAGCTTGGAAGGTACAGGGACCGGGGAGCTGTTTTTT
.	TRBV30	once	TRBJ2-5	CAWSPGVQETQYF	TGTGCCTGGAGTCCCGGGGTTCAAGAGACCCAGTACTTC
TRBD1	TRBV29-1	.	TRBJ1-2	CSVEDMDREDYGYTF	TGCAGCGTTGAAGATATGGACAGGGAGGACTATGGCTACACCTTC
.	TRBV30	once	TRBJ1-4	CAWSTGTTNAGKLFF	TGTGCCTGGAGTACCGGGACAACCAACGCGGGAAAACTGTTTTTT
TRBD1	TRBV19	.	TRBJ1-1	CARTGERTLRAFF	TGTGCCAGGACAGGGGAACGAACACTGAGAGCTTTCTTT
TRBD2	TRBV10-3	.	TRBJ2-5	CAISDPGTTQETQYF	TGTGCCATCAGTGACCCCGGGACTACTCAAGAGACCCAGTACTTC
TRBD1	TRBV28	.	TRBJ2-7	CASIRDSHSHEQYF	TGTGCCAGCATCCGGGACAGTCATTCCCACGAGCAGTACTTC
.	TRBV5-6	few	TRBJ1-1	CASSLRRGTEAFF	TGTGCCAGCAGCTTGCGCAGGGGCACTGAAGCTTTCTTT
TRBD2	TRBV2	.	TRBJ2-1	CASSERTSGVNNEQFF	TGTGCCAGCAGTGAAAGGACTAGCGGCGTCAACAATGAGCAGTTCTTC
TRBD2	TRBV6-5	few	TRBJ2-2	CASSRGVGELFF	TGTGCCAGCAGCCGGGGGGTTGGGGAGCTGTTTTTT
.	TRBV7-8	.	TRBJ1-5	CASSLAGRVIVAQHF	TGTGCCAGCAGCTTAGCAGGCAGGGTAATAGTTGCCCAGCATTTT
.	TRBV27	few	TRBJ2-4	CASSSSVLAKNIQYF	TGTGCCAGCAGTTCCTCGGTGCTAGCCAAAAACATTCAGTACTTC
.	TRBV7-6	.	TRBJ1-4	CASSLVSAPREKLFF	TGTGCCAGCAGCTTAGTATCGGCACCTAGGGAAAAACTGTTTTTT
.	TRBV4-1	few	TRBJ2-7	CASSPRRAGGEQYF	TGCGCCAGCAGCCCTCGGAGGGCCGGTGGCGAGCAGTACTTC
TRBD1	TRBV5-1	.	TRBJ2-3	CASSVTGGREDTQYF	TGCGCCAGCAGCGTCACAGGGGGCAGAGAAGATACGCAGTATTTT
.	TRBV7-9	.	TRBJ1-4	CASSLGTRTNEKLFF	TGTGCCAGCAGCTTAGGGACAAGAACTAATGAAAAACTGTTTTTT
.	TRBV6-5	.	TRBJ2-5	CASSYSTGQETQYF	TGTGCCAGCAGTTACTCGACAGGACAAGAGACCCAGTACTTC
TRBD1	TRBV4-1	.	TRBJ1-1	CASSPSTGVNEAFF	TGCGCCAGCAGCCCCTCGACAGGGGTGAATGAAGCTTTCTTT
.	TRBV25-1	.	TRBJ2-7	CASTAVGGGGEQYF	TGTGCCAGCACCGCAGTGGGCGGTGGAGGGGAGCAGTACTTC
.	TRBV29-1	few	TRBJ2-7	CSVEVGRQDLYGQYF	TGCAGCGTTGAAGTAGGGAGACAAGACCTCTACGGGCAGTACTTC
TRBD1	TRBV6-5	.	TRBJ2-7	CASSYGTGDYEQYF	TGTGCCAGCAGCTACGGGACAGGTGATTACGAGCAGTACTTC